One T cell receptor (beta chain) is described in this entry. This sample is part of a study of cytomegalovirus exposure and HLA in healthy donors. Use of 60 Vbeta and 13 Jbeta primers characterized the PCR. Clones were read by immunoSEQ multiplex PCR, and TCRdb kept only the in-frame ones, dropping some. The table lists about 70,000 clones, with over 1.5% in the top ten. The CDR3 is 12 amino acids. Germline V gene sequence: CDR1 LNHDA, CDR2 SQIVND (reference sequence). The V and J ends lost 5 bases and 14 bases respectively, with 13 bases between them. This clonotype originated in a woman younger than 45 in good health and CMV-seronegative. This chain links TRBV19 with TRBJ1-6, with D possibly being TRBD1 (6 bases). The source material was PBMCs. The CDR3 here is CASSDRTLSLHF. The CDR3 DNA is TGTGCCAGTAGTGACAGGACCCTGTCCCTCCACTTT.